What follows describes a single T cell receptor beta chain. Its antigen is not yet known. Per-base quality was not reported, and no clone a single base away is much larger than it. This sample was included in a study of cytomegalovirus exposure and HLA in healthy donors (dated by TCRdb to the late 2010s). Concerning the study at large: According to an earlier analysis of several hundred of the donors, about 179 million T cells yielded 100 million or so unique TCR beta sequences and less than 300 Gb of sequence data. The study profiled the T cell repertoires of about 720 subjects by immunosequencing and related them to cytomegalovirus serostatus. Donor age, sex, ethnicity and CMV serostatus were compiled together with the repertoire data. Class I and class II HLA loci were covered by the typing at four-digit resolution. Among 300 to 500 genotyped donors of the cohort, an average of around 220,000 unique TCR beta nucleotide sequences was sequenced per donor, of which about 19% were non-productive. All discovery cohort repertoires had been generated using a single sequencing platform. Along with the roughly 670-subject first cohort, a separate validation cohort of about 110 different subjects was used. Of the approximately 400 genotyped donors, about 80% fell in the genetic ancestry cluster associated with self-reported Caucasian donors. The number of typed donors differed by locus: about 629-630 for A, B, C, DRB1 and DQB1; approximately 520 for DQA1; about 600 for DPA1; and around 450 for DPB1. The aim of the study was to test whether cataloging public T cell receptors could identify signatures of past pathogen exposure. Approximately 300 gigabases of sequencing data and around 87 million unique TCR sequences were included in an early release covering over 600 HLA-typed donors. To predict cytomegalovirus infection status, the study brought together high-throughput TCR immunosequencing, statistical association of individual TCRs with disease status, and machine learning. In a later analysis, previously published TCR beta repertoires from 500 to 750 donors were re-analyzed and high-resolution HLA genotyping was added so that TCR occurrence patterns could be studied. Several DR-DQ haplotypes were handled as single units for association and clustering, since linkage in the cohort was strong. In a later genetic analysis, genome-wide SNP genotypes for about 55% of the roughly 700 donors were used, and that subset was treated as a discovery cohort. Rather than drawing on any new phenotypic data, the later analysis identified candidate immune exposures from TCR beta sequences and the way those sequences occurred across donors. In an earlier analysis of more than 550 of the donors, high-throughput TCR beta sequencing was used to judge whether each TCR beta V gene segment behaved as functional or pseudogenic. Results and caveats for the whole study, not just this receptor: While some public TCRs were present in many individuals, most TCR sequences turned up only very rarely across donors. A further reported finding was that TCR beta sequences accurately predicted the HLA-A and HLA-B alleles for most subjects in the first cohort. An earlier analysis of approximately 600 of the donors showed that most TCR beta V segments appeared in productive rearrangements either about 87% or about 30% of the time, which broadly matched IMGT annotations. For the cohort, immune exposure information was limited to CMV serostatus. The sequencing pipeline was judged likely to have produced a cluster of highly shared sequence variants as a technical artifact. Because counts were too low, 15 to 20 rarely observed V segments, including chromosome 9 orphons, were excluded from the earlier analysis of roughly 580 of the donors. In this cohort, only TCR beta chains were sequenced, and detectable features were limited by the absence of alpha or paired-chain data. A later genetic analysis reported fewer N-insertions in productive TCRs among donors in an Asian-associated ancestry cluster than the roughly 670-donor mean. When HLA alleles, especially DR and DQ, strongly co-occurred, TCR associations were difficult to assign to individual alleles. A later analysis found that TCR association rates varied across HLA loci, with DRB1 alleles showing the most associated TCRs and HLA-C alleles the fewest. Presence/absence analyses assumed roughly uniform sequencing depth across donors, an assumption that may not hold. In the study, approximately 150 TCR beta chains were listed as associated with cytomegalovirus. Linkage disequilibrium might explain the correlated functional status among segregating V segments, but an unknown experimental factor could not be ruled out. A later analysis reported that several top co-occurrence clusters appeared linked to parvovirus B19, influenza, CMV and Epstein-Barr virus. The classifier was reported to diagnose cytomegalovirus status with high specificity and sensitivity in both the original and validation cohorts. Specific HLA alleles were associated with around 18,000 TCR beta sequences at a false discovery rate of 0.05 in a later analysis. In a later genetic analysis, a missense DCLRE1C variant was associated with V-gene and J-gene trimming of TCR beta chains, and the association was replicated in an independent cohort. Because some donors lacked HLA typing at each locus, the association tests relied only on the typed subset. In vitro tests confirmed that a few of the cytomegalovirus-associated TCR beta chains recognize cytomegalovirus antigens. In a later analysis, most CMV-associated TCR beta chains were found to appear HLA-restricted, with HLA associations seemingly driven largely by CMV exposure. In a later analysis, HLA-associated TCR beta chains showed more clonal expansion and lower generation probabilities than non-associated chains that were equally common. Because the 87-base-pair reads could not distinguish some IMGT-functional V segments, including TRBV6-2 and TRBV6-3, those segments were excluded. It was suggested by the authors that the approach could potentially be generalized to other disease states and immunological phenotypes.

Germline trimming: 4 bases from V, 7 bases from J; junction bases outside gene matches: 7. From the cysteine through the phenylalanine, the CDR3 covers 15 amino acids. The entry retains the CDR3 DNA only, 45 bases that are in frame from base 1. The germline V gene supplies CDR1 SGHTA and CDR2 FQGNSA. In total, fewer than 750 healthy bone marrow donors made up the cohort. At the time of sampling, every cohort member was nominally healthy, though immune exposures that went unrecorded were likely present. The donor tested CMV seropositive and was one of the 289 seropositive cohort members. Every donor gave a peripheral blood sample, and the peripheral blood mononuclear cells from that sample were used for TCR beta sequencing. The Qiagen DNeasy Blood Extraction Kit was used to extract genomic DNA from the blood cell samples. Library prep was done by the immunoSEQ multiplex PCR assay. For the multiplex PCR, a mixture combining 60 forward primers for TCR Vbeta segments and 13 reverse primers for TCR Jbeta segments was used. Amplification of the CDR3 region of rearranged TCR beta genes was performed with a multiplex PCR assay on genomic DNA. The amplified TCR beta libraries were sequenced on the Illumina HiSeq System as 87-base-pair reads. In the paper's pipeline: In a later analysis, some 80 million unique TCR beta chains were counted across the 650 to 750 repertoires, and roughly 10 million of these chains were shared by at least two donors. To remove PCR and sequencing errors, raw reads were error-corrected and collapsed into unique sequences using a nearest-neighbor algorithm that merged closely related sequences. To assign V, D and J gene segments, CDR3 sequences were aligned to IMGT reference sequences. For a sequence to be retained, a match of at least six nucleotides was required to both a V gene segment and a J gene segment. A rearrangement counted as productive if the CDR3 had no stop codons and remained in frame with V and J, and every other rearrangement counted as non-productive. Following IMGT convention, CDR3 was defined as the stretch from the second conserved V-encoded cysteine up to the conserved J-encoded phenylalanine. The earlier analysis of approximately 590 of the donors excluded any sequence lacking an unambiguous match to a single V gene segment. An earlier analysis of almost 600 of the donors classified V segments as functional when productive rearrangements were above 56.7% and as segregating when the standard deviation between donors was above 5%. A statistical classification framework was built for diagnosing cytomegalovirus status from the catalog of TCR beta chain sequences. V and J gene assignment, in a later analysis, came from comparing TCR nucleotide sequences with IMGT/GENE-DB human TR gene sequences. A later analysis assigned CDR3 sequences and most-parsimonious VDJ recombination scenarios with the TCRdist pipeline. In a later analysis, every TCR beta chain was defined by the combination of its CDR3 amino acid sequence and its V-gene family, and reads without a unique V-gene family were dropped. To address suspected cross-contamination and a sequencing artifact, a later analysis removed around 600 highly shared, low-generation-probability nucleotide sequences. In a later analysis, a clonal expansion index was calculated for each public chain from normalized within-repertoire ranks of inferred template counts. A later analysis computed generation probabilities with a VDJ recombination model fitted to out-of-frame rearrangements, and checked the results against IGoR. Hypergeometric tests were used in a later analysis to score TCR-TCR, TCR-HLA and TCR-CMV co-occurrence, with a repertoire-size bias correction applied to the TCR pairs. A later analysis estimated false discovery rates by permuting HLA or CMV assignments 20 times. In a later analysis, co-occurring TCRs were grouped with DBSCAN, and TCRdist sequence similarity was added when clustering was performed within HLA-allele-positive subsets. Repertoires with fewer than 30,000 or more than 120,000 public chains were left out of co-occurrence clustering, as were a handful of repertoires with anomalous nucleotide sharing. TCRdb mirrors the immuneACCESS table, restricted to in-frame sequences. Some clones are absent from its copies; in checked studies, under half trace to an unresolved V gene, and the reason for the others is unknown. The DNA gave D and trimming, while V, J and clone size come from that table. In all, the sample holds about 120,000 clones, and around three quarters of those were seen once. The biggest ten clones account for 3.5% to 5% of the sample.

This sequence was found in a male donor in good health and CMV-seropositive. Sequenced sample: PBMCs. The chain is encoded by TRBV7-2 joined to TRBJ2-3; TRBD2 fits 11 bases in the junction. The sequenced DNA: TGTGCCAGCAGCTCCGAGACTAGCGGGGTGTATACGCAGTATTTT. Translation gives CASSSETSGVYTQYF.